This T cell receptor beta chain is drawn from a study of blood T cell repertoires in COVID-19. Whole-study context: T cells, B-cell-depleted T cells, or PBMCs provided the cDNA or gDNA that served as material.

In the original workflow: Amplification of reference gene primers provided the estimated nucleated cell counts. The repertoire was sequenced with immunoSEQ multiplex PCR; TCRdb's copy has only in-frame clones and lacks some. Clone size and the V and J calls come from that table; the DNA yielded D and trimming. Of nearly 110,000 clones listed, around 83% were seen once; the top ten hold 4% to 4.5%. The CDR3 runs 16 residues. Germline CDR1 is SNHLY and CDR2 is FYNNEI. The V end was cut by 2 bases, the J end by 5 bases, with 16 bases between. Sequencing input: peripheral blood. The receptor's source is a man in his sixties or seventies with acute or convalescent COVID-19. This chain links TRBV2 with TRBJ2-1; D is possibly TRBD1 (6 bases). The CDR3 DNA sequence: TGTGCCAGCAGTGAATGGCGGGCAGGGGTCGACAATGAGCAGTTCTTC. The encoded protein is CASSEWRAGVDNEQFF.